This T cell receptor (beta chain) emerged from a study of multiple sclerosis patients with progressive multifocal leukoencephalopathy. The CDR3 has 13 residues. Germline loops: CDR1 MNHEY, CDR2 SVGAGI. V was pared by 7 bases and J by 5 bases, with 4 bases of the junction left unmatched. Points from the study as a whole: Expanded clones at PML onset predated and persisted through natalizumab therapy. Lower normalized Shannon entropy suggested reduced TRB diversity in most PML patients.

Profiling relied on immunoSEQ multiplex PCR, and the TCRdb table lists in-frame clones only, not all of them. Of around 30,000 clones listed, under 90% are singletons. The time point denotes: about six months of natalizumab therapy. Concerning this clone: What it recognizes is unknown.

The sequence was obtained from a human donor with multiple sclerosis. The sample in question was PBMCs, obtained from a patient treated with natalizumab. V usage is TRBV6-5 and J usage is TRBJ2-1; 8 positions match TRBD1. In nucleotides, the CDR3 is TGTGCCAGCACCCAGGGGGCCAACAATGAGCAGTTCTTC. This gives the protein CASTQGANNEQFF.